The sequence of this T cell receptor beta chain was determined in a study of human T cells and chemical hapten exposure. Time point of the sample: patch test 2, 6 weeks after DPC sensitization. The sample's treatment: therapeutic diphenylcyclopropenone sensitization with weekly scalp DPC. Sample donors consisted of patients with alopecia, aged 18 to 70 years, who were suitable for DPC. The CDR3 runs 15 residues. The germline gives CDR1 MGHRA, CDR2 YSYEKL. Regarding the study as a whole: Following DPC sensitization, TCRs present above 1 in 1000 frequency showed no change.

Details on this clonotype: Its cognate antigen is unknown. An end of the junction does not agree with germline; a read error may underlie this.

Authors' analysis steps: Individual samples carried between roughly 20,000 and 690,600 TCRs, with 95,638 as the median. Each CDR3 protein gets one entry after TCRdb re-called the RACE reads with MiXCR. The V and J calls here are based on TCRdb, not the publication. The sample has about 100,000 distinct CDR3 sequences, more than 9.5% seen once. This specimen consisted of whole blood, obtained in connection with sensitization to the hapten diphenylcyclopropenone (DPC). This receptor was taken from a woman aged 40 to 50 with alopecia areata. Some clones in this sample may be carry-over from other donors' samples. This sequence joins TRBV4-1 and TRBJ2-5, with D tentatively TRBD2 (6 bases). This CDR3 reads CASSQEGGYQDTQYF. CDR3 DNA sequence: TGCGCCAGCAGCCAAGAGGGGGGATACCAAGATACCCAGTACTTC.